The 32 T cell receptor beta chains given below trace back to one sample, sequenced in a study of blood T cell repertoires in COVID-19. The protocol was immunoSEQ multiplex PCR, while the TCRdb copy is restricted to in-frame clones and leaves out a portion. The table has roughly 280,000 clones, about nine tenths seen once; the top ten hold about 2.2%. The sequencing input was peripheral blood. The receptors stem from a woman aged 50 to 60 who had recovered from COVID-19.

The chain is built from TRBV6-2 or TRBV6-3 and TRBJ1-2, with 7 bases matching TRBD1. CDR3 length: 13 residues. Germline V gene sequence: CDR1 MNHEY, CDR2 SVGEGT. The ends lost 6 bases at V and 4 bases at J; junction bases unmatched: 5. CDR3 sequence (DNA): TGTGCCAGCAGCTTACAGGGGATCTATGGCTACACCTTC. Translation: CASSLQGIYGYTF.

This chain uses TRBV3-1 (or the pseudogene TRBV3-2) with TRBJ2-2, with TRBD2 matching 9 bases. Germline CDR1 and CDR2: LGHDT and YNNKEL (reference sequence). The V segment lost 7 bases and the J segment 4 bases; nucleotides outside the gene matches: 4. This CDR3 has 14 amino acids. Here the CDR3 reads CASKHSGGTGELFF. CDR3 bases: TGTGCCAGCAAACATAGCGGGGGCACCGGGGAGCTGTTTTTT.

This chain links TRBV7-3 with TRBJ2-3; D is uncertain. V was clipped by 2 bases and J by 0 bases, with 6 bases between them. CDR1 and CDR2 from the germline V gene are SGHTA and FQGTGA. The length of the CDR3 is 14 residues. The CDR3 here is CASSLVRSTDTQYF. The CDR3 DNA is TGTGCCAGCAGCTTAGTACGGAGCACAGATACGCAGTATTTT.

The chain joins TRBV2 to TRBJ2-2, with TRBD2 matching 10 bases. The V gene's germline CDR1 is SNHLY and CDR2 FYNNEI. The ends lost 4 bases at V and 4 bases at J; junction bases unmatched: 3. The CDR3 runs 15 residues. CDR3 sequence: CASSGAGGRTGELFF. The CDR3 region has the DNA TGTGCCAGCAGTGGAGCGGGGGGGCGCACCGGGGAGCTGTTTTTT.

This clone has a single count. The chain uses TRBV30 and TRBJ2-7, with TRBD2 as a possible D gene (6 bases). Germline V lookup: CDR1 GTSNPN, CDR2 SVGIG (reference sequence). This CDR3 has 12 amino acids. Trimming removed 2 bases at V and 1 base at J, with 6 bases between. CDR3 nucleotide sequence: TGTGCCTGGAGTCGGGAGTCCTACGAGCAGTACTTC. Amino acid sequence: CAWSRESYEQYF.

The CDR3 nucleotides are TGTGCCAGCAGCTTGGCAGCGACGATGAACACTGAAGCTTTCTTT. Amino acids: CASSLAATMNTEAFF. J is TRBJ1-1 and V is TRBV5-6; D is unclear. The CDR3 is 15 residues long. Germline V lookup: CDR1 SGHDT, CDR2 YYEEEE. V lost 0 bases to trimming and J lost 0 bases, with 9 bases between them. Supplemented by reference TRBV5-6 and TRBJ1-1, the full variable domain reads DAGVTQSPTHLIKTRGQQVTLRCSPKSGHDTVSWYQQALGQGPQFIFQYYEEEERQRGNFPDRFSGHQFPNYSSELNVNALLLGDSALYLCASSLAATMNTEAFFGQGTRLTVV.

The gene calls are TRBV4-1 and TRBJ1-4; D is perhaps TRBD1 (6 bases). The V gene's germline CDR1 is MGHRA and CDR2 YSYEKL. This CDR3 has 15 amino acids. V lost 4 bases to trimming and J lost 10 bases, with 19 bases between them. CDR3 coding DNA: TGCGCCAGCAGCCTGGAAGGGCAGGGGTATGGAAAACTGTTTTTT. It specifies CASSLEGQGYGKLFF.

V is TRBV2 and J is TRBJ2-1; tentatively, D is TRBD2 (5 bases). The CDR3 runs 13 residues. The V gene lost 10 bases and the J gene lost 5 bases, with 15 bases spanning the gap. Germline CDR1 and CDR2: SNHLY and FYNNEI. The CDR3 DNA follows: TGTGCCAACCGGGCCTCGGGAAACAATGAGCAGTTCTTC. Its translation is CANRASGNNEQFF. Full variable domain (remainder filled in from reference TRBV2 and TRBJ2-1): EPEVTQTPSHQVTQMGQEVILRCVPISNHLYFYWYRQILGQKVEFLVSFYNNEISEKSEIFDDQFSVERPDGSNFTLKIRSTKLEDSAMYFCANRASGNNEQFFGPGTRLTVL.

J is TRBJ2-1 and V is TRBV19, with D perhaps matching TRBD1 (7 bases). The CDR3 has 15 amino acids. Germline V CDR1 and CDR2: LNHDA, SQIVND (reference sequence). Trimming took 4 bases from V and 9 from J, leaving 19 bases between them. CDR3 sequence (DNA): TGTGCCAGTAGTACAGGGGGGAAGGGGAGGAGTGAGCAGTTCTTC. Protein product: CASSTGGKGRSEQFF.

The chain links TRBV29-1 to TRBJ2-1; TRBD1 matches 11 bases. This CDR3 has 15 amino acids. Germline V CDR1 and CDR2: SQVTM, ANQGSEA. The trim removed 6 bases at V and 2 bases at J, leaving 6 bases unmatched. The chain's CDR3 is CSVDGQGATYNEQFF. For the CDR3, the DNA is TGCAGCGTAGACGGACAGGGGGCGACCTACAATGAGCAGTTCTTC.

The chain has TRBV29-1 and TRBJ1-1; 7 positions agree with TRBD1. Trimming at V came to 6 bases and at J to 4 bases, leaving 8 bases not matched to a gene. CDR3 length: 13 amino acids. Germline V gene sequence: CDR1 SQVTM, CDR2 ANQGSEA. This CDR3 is CSVETGLGTEAFF. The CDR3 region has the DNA TGCAGCGTGGAGACAGGGTTAGGCACTGAAGCTTTCTTT.

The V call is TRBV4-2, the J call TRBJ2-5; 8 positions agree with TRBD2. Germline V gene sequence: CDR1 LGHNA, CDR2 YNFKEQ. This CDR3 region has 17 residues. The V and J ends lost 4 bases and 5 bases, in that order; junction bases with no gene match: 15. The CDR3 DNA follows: TGTGCCAGCAGCCCGAGGCCCCGAGGAGCGGGAGAGGAGACCCAGTACTTC. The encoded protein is CASSPRPRGAGEETQYF.

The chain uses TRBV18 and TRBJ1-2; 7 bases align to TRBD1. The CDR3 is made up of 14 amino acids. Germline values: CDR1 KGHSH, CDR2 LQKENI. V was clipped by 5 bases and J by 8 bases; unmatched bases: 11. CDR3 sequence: CASSELQGGTGYTF. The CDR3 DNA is TGTGCCAGCTCAGAACTCCAGGGGGGCACGGGCTACACCTTC.

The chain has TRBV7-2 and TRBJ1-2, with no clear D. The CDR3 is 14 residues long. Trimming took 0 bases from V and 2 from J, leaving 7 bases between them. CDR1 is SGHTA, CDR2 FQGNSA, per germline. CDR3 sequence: CASSLAAVNYGYTF. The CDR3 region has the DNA TGTGCCAGCAGCTTAGCGGCAGTAAACTATGGCTACACCTTC.

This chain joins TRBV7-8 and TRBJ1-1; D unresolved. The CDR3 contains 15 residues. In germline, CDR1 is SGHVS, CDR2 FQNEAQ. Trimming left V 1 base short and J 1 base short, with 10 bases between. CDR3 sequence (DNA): TGTGCCAGCAGCTTAGTCCGACTAGGGAACACTGAAGCTTTCTTT. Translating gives CASSLVRLGNTEAFF.

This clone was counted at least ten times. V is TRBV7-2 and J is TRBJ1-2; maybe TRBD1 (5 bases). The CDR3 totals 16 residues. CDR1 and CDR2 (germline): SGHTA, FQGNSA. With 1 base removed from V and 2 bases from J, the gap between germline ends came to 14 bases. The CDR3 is CASSLGAGNLNYGYTF. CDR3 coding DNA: TGTGCCAGCAGCTTAGGGGCAGGGAATTTAAACTATGGCTACACCTTC. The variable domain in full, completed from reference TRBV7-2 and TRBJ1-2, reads GAGVSQSPSNKVTEKGKDVELRCDPISGHTALYWYRQSLGQGLEFLIYFQGNSAPDKSGLPSDRFSAERTGGSVSTLTIQRTQQEDSAVYLCASSLGAGNLNYGYTFGSGTRLTVV.

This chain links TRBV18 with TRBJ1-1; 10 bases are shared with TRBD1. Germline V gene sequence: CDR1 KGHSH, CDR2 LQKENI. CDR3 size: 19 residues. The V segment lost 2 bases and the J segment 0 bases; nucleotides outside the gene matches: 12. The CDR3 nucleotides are TGTGCCAGCTCACCAACCACCGGGACAGGGGCCCCCCTGAACACTGAAGCTTTCTTT. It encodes CASSPTTGTGAPLNTEAFF.

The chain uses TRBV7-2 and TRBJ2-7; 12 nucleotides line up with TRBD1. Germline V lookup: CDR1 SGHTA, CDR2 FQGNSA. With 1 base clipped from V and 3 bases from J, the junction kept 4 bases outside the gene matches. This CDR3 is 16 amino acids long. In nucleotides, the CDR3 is TGTGCCAGCAGCTTAGGGGGGACAGGGGGCTACTACGAGCAGTACTTC. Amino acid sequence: CASSLGGTGGYYEQYF.

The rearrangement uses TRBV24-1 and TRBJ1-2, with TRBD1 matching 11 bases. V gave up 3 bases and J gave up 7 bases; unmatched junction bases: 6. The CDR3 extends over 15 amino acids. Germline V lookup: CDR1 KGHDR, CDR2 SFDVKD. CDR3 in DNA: TGTGCCACCAGTGATCCCGGACAGGGGGCAGGTGGCTACACCTTC. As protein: CATSDPGQGAGGYTF.

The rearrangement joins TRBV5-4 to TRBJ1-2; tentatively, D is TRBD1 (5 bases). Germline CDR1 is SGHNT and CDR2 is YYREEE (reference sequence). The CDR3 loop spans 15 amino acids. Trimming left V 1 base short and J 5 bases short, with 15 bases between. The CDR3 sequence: CASSLREGTYYGYTF. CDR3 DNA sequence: TGTGCCAGCAGCTTGCGAGAAGGGACTTATTATGGCTACACCTTC. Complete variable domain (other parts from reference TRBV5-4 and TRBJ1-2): ETGVTQSPTHLIKTRGQQVTLRCSSQSGHNTVSWYQQALGQGPQFIFQYYREEENGRGNFPPRFSGLQFPNYSSELNVNALELDDSALYLCASSLREGTYYGYTFGSGTRLTVV.

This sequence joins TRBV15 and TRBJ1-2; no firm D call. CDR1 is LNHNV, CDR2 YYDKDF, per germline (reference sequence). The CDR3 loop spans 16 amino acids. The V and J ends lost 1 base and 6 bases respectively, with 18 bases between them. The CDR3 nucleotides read TGTGCCACCAGCAGAGTCTCGGCGGGTTCGCGCAATGGCTACACCTTC. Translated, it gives CATSRVSAGSRNGYTF.

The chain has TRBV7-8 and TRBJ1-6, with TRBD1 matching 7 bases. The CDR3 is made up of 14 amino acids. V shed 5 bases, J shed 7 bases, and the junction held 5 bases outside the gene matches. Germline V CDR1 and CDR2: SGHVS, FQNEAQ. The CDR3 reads CASSARQGNSPLHF. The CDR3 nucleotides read TGTGCCAGCAGCGCCCGACAGGGAAATTCACCCCTCCACTTT.

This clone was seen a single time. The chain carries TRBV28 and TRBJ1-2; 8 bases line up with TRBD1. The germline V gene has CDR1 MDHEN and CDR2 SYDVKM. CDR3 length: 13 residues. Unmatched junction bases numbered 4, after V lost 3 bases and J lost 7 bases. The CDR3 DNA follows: TGTGCCAGCAGTTTCCAGGGGGCGCTTGGCTACACCTTC. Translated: CASSFQGALGYTF.

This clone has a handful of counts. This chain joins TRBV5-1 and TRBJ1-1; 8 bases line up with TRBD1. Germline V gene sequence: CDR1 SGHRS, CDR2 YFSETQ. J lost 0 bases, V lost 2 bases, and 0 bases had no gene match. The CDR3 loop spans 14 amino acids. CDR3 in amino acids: CASSLQGVNTEAFF. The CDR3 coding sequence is TGCGCCAGCAGCTTACAGGGGGTGAACACTGAAGCTTTCTTT.

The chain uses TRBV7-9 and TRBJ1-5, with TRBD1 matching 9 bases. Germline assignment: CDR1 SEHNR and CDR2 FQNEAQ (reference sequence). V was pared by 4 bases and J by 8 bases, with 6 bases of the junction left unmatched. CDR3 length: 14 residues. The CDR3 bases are TGTGCCAGCAGCTCGGGACAGGGTTGGGAGCCCCAGCATTTT. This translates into CASSSGQGWEPQHF.

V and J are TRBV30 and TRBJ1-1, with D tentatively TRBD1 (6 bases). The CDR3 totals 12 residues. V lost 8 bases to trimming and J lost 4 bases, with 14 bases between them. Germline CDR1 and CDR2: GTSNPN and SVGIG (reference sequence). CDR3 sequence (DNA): TGTGCCGGGGGCCATCTGGCCACTGAAGCTTTCTTT. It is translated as CAGGHLATEAFF. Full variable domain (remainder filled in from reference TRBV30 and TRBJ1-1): SQTIHQWPATLVQPVGSPLSLECTVEGTSNPNLYWYRQAAGRGLQLLFYSVGIGQISSEVPQNLSASRPQDRQFILSSKKLLLSDSGFYLCAGGHLATEAFFGQGTRLTVV.

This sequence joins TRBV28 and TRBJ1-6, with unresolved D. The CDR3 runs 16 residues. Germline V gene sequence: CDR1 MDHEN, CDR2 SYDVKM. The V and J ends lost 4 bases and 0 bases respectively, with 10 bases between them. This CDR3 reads CASSWRPSSYNSPLHF. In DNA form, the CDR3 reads TGTGCCAGCAGTTGGCGGCCGAGCTCCTATAATTCACCCCTCCACTTT.

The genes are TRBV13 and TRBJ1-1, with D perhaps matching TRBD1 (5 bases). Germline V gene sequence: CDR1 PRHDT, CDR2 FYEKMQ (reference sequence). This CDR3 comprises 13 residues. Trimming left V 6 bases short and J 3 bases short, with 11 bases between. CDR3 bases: TGTGCCAGCAGTCCCGACAGCGACACTGAAGCTTTCTTT. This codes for CASSPDSDTEAFF.

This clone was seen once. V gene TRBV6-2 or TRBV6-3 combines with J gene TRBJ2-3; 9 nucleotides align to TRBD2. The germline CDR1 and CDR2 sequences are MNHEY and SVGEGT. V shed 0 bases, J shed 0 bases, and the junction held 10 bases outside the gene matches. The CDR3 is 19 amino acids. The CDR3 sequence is CASSYSRQREASSTDTQYF. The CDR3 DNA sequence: TGTGCCAGCAGTTACTCTAGACAGCGGGAGGCCTCTAGCACAGATACGCAGTATTTT.

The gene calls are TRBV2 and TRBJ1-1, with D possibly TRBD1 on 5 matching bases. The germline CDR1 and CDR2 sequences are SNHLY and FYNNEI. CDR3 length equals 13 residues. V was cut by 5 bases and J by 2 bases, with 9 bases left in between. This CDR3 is CASSFRENTEAFF. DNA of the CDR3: TGTGCCAGCAGTTTCAGGGAAAACACTGAAGCTTTCTTT.

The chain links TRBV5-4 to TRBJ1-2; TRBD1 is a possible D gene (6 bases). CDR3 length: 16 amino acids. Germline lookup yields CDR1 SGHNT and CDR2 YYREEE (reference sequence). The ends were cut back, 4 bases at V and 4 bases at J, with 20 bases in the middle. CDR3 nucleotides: TGTGCCAGCAGCCCACCGACAGGCGCTAATTTCTATGGCTACACCTTC. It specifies CASSPPTGANFYGYTF.

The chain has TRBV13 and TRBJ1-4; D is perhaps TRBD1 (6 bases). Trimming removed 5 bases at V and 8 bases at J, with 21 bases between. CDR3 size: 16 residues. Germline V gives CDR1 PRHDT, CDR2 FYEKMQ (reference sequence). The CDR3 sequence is CASSHLGGAEGEKLFF. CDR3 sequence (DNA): TGTGCCAGCAGCCATCTAGGGGGGGCGGAAGGGGAAAAACTGTTTTTT.